This T cell receptor (beta chain) is drawn from a study of radiation and T cells in renal cell carcinoma. Findings of the study overall: In blood, top tumor clones expanded by 2 weeks, shrinking by 4.

Regarding this clone: Antigen unknown.

Sequenced by immunoSEQ multiplex PCR; TCRdb stores in-frame clones only, minus some. The sample has under 200,000 clones; approximately 90% are singletons. Documented time point: blood 4 weeks post-SBRT, at nephrectomy. Stated treatment: 15 Gy SBRT to primary tumor, nephrectomy 4 weeks later. Serial blood draws occurred at baseline and 2 and 4 weeks post-SBRT. From germline, CDR1 is SGHNT and CDR2 YENEEA. V was shortened by 0 bases and J by 7 bases, with 15 bases between the two germline ends. The CDR3 has 16 residues. This sequence originates from a woman aged 45-59 years with renal cell carcinoma. The starting material was blood, obtained from a patient whose treatment included radiotherapy and nephrectomy. This sequence joins TRBV11-3 and TRBJ2-2, with a weak D call TRBD1 (5 bases). The CDR3 DNA reads TGTGCCAGCAGCTTAGATCCGCCAGGGCGAGGCGGGGAGCTGTTTTTT. It yields the protein CASSLDPPGRGGELFF.